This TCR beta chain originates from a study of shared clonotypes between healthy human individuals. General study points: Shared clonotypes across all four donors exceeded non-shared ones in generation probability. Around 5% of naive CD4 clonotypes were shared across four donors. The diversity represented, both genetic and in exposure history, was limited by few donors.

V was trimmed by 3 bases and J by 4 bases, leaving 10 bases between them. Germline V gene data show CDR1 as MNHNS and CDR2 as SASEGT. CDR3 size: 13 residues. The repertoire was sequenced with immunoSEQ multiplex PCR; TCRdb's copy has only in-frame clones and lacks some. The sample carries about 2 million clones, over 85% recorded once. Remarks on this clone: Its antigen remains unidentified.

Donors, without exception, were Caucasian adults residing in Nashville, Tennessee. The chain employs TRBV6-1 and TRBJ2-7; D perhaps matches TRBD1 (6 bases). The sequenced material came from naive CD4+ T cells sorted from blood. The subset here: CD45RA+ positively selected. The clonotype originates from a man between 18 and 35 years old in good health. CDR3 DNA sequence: TGTGCCAGCAGTGACACAGGGCTTTACGAGCAGTACTTC. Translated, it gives CASSDTGLYEQYF.